One sample yielded the 8 T cell receptor beta chains listed below, sequenced in a study of blood T cell repertoires in COVID-19. This table comes from immunoSEQ multiplex PCR, and its TCRdb copy is limited to in-frame clones, with some not included. The data show hundreds of thousands of clones, approximately 88% seen once. The sequencing sample was made of peripheral blood. These receptor sequences come from a woman in her 70s with COVID-19, enrolled during active disease.

The chain is built from TRBV5-1 and TRBJ2-3, with no clear D. There are 13 residues in the CDR3. Germline V lookup: CDR1 SGHRS, CDR2 YFSETQ. V dropped 4 bases and J dropped 10 bases, with 16 bases sitting between them. CDR3 loop: CASSIDRGTAQYF. The CDR3 DNA reads as TGCGCCAGCAGCATAGATCGCGGTACGGCGCAGTATTTT.

This chain joins TRBV11-3 and TRBJ2-1, with D unclear. V gave up 1 base and J gave up 7 bases, with 11 bases separating them. The length of the CDR3 is 14 residues. Germline loops: CDR1 SGHNT, CDR2 YENEEA. In DNA form, the CDR3 reads TGTGCCAGCAGCTTAGCTGTCCCGAGAAATGAGCAGTTCTTC. As protein: CASSLAVPRNEQFF.

Regarding this clone: The sample has other DNA sequences that encode this CDR3 too. This chain joins TRBV19 and TRBJ1-5; D perhaps matches TRBD1 (6 bases). CDR1 is LNHDA, CDR2 SQIVND, per germline (reference sequence). The CDR3 is 13 amino acids. The V and J ends lost 4 bases and 7 bases respectively, with 11 bases between them. CDR3 residues: CASSTQGNQPQHF. The CDR3 DNA sequence: TGTGCCAGTAGTACACAGGGAAACCAGCCCCAGCATTTT. Based on the CDR3 plus reference TRBV19 and TRBJ1-5, the full variable domain is DGGITQSPKYLFRKEGQNVTLSCEQNLNHDAMYWYRQDPGQGLRLIYYSQIVNDFQKGDIAEGYSVSREKKESFPLTVTSAQKNPTAFYLCASSTQGNQPQHFGDGTRLSIL.

This clone has a handful of counts. The chain recombines TRBV13 with TRBJ1-3; D is unclear. The V end lost 1 base, the J end lost 4 bases, and 2 bases lay between the germline ends. This CDR3 has 12 amino acids. Germline-derived CDR1 and CDR2 are PRHDT and FYEKMQ (reference sequence). The CDR3: CASSLAGNTIYF. The CDR3 nucleotides read TGTGCCAGCAGCTTAGCAGGAAACACCATATATTTT.

This rearrangement joins TRBV5-4 to TRBJ2-7; the D is unclear. The CDR3 contains 15 residues. The germline V gene has CDR1 SGHNT and CDR2 YYREEE (reference sequence). Between the trimmed V and J ends, which lost 1 base and 2 bases, there was a span of 13 bases. This chain's CDR3 is CASSLLGLPAYEQYF. In DNA, the CDR3 is TGTGCCAGCAGCTTGTTGGGCCTTCCCGCCTACGAGCAGTACTTC.

The chain uses TRBV4-3 and TRBJ2-7, with 7 positions matching TRBD1. V shed 0 bases and J 6 bases; nucleotides not matched to a gene: 2. CDR1 and CDR2 from the germline V gene are LGHNA and YSLEER. The CDR3 runs 13 residues. In nucleotides, the CDR3 is TGCGCCAGCAGCCAAGATCCAGGGGGCGAGCAGTACTTC. Protein product: CASSQDPGGEQYF.

This clone was recorded once. The chain is built from TRBV4-1 and TRBJ2-7; D may be TRBD1 (5 bases). There are 15 residues in the CDR3. Germline values: CDR1 MGHRA, CDR2 YSYEKL. Trimming took off 0 bases at V and 2 bases at J, with 11 bases between the two ends. CDR3 protein: CASSQEGQGTYEQYF. Here the CDR3 DNA reads TGCGCCAGCAGCCAAGAAGGCCAGGGTACCTACGAGCAGTACTTC.

This clone was seen once. As DNA, the CDR3 is TGTGCCAGCAGTTACGGGGGGAGTTACACTGAAGCTTTCTTT. Protein sequence: CASSYGGSYTEAFF. This chain links TRBV6-6 with TRBJ1-1, with D possibly TRBD1 on 5 matching bases. Trimming left V 2 bases short and J 3 bases short, with 10 bases between. Looked up from germline, CDR1 is MNHNY and CDR2 is SVGAGI (reference sequence). The CDR3 is 14 amino acids.